The 22 T cell receptor beta chains presented below share a single source sample, sequenced in a study of radiotherapy plus CTLA-4 blockade in lung cancer. Clones were read by immunoSEQ multiplex PCR, and TCRdb kept only the in-frame ones, dropping some. The sample records some 37,000 clones, 72% being singletons. The input for sequencing was peripheral blood, taken from a patient treated with radiotherapy plus ipilimumab. These receptors were taken from a human donor with non-small cell lung cancer who had stable disease on radiotherapy plus ipilimumab.

The chain recombines TRBV27 with TRBJ1-5; D might be TRBD1 (6 bases). The V and J ends lost 6 bases and 5 bases respectively, with 14 bases between them. This CDR3 spans 14 amino acids. CDR1 MNHEY and CDR2 SMNVEV come from the germline V gene (reference sequence). CDR3 sequence reads: CASRPTGIDQPQHF. For the CDR3, the DNA is TGTGCCAGCAGACCGACAGGAATCGATCAGCCCCAGCATTTT.

The chain combines TRBV7-9 with TRBJ2-5, with 7 bases lining up with TRBD1. The germline CDR1 and CDR2 sequences are SEHNR and FQNEAQ (reference sequence). V shed 5 bases and J 6 bases; nucleotides not matched to a gene: 9. This CDR3 region has 14 residues. The DNA of the CDR3 is TGTGCCAGCAGCACGATAGGGGACAGCCAGACCCAGTACTTC. Its translation is CASSTIGDSQTQYF.

The chain couples TRBV5-1 to TRBJ2-2, with D tentatively TRBD1 (6 bases). The CDR3 sequence is 14 residues long. Between the trimmed V and J ends, which lost 0 bases and 6 bases, there was a span of 9 bases. Germline V gene lookup returns CDR1 SGHRS and CDR2 YFSETQ. CDR3 sequence: CASSLGGLAGELFF. CDR3 nucleotide sequence: TGCGCCAGCAGCTTGGGGGGGCTCGCCGGGGAGCTGTTTTTT.

This rearrangement joins TRBV5-1 to TRBJ2-1, with 8 bases fitting TRBD1. The CDR3 sequence is 14 residues long. Germline values: CDR1 SGHRS, CDR2 YFSETQ. V lost 2 bases, J lost 7 bases, and 5 bases stayed unmatched. The CDR3: CASSLEGQANEQFF. Written as DNA, the CDR3 is TGCGCCAGCAGCTTAGAGGGACAGGCGAATGAGCAGTTCTTC.

Notes on this clone: Other nucleotide sequences in the sample specify the same CDR3. The CDR3 is CASSRGTDTQYF. CDR3 bases: TGTGCCAGCAGCCGGGGCACAGATACGCAGTATTTT. The V and J genes are TRBV27 and TRBJ2-3; unclear D gene. The CDR3 consists of 12 residues. CDR1 is MNHEY, CDR2 SMNVEV, per germline (reference sequence). Trimming took off 6 bases at V and 1 base at J, with 5 bases between the two ends.

The chain recombines TRBV12-5 with TRBJ2-5, with 9 bases aligning to TRBD1. The J call may be wrong; the DNA end is better matched by TRBJ2-7. Germline V gene sequence: CDR1 LGHNT, CDR2 FRNRAP. The CDR3 is 14 residues long. The CDR3 DNA sequence: TGTGCTAGTGGTGTAACAGGGGGCGGGGACGAGCAGTACTTC. Translating it yields CASGVTGGGDEQYF.

This chain connects TRBV7-9 to TRBJ2-1, with 8 positions matching TRBD1. V shed 5 bases, J shed 4 bases, and the junction held 10 bases outside the gene matches. CDR1 and CDR2 from the germline V gene are SEHNR and FQNEAQ (reference sequence). CDR3 length equals 16 residues. CDR3 in amino acids: CASSDLRDRQYNEQFF. In nucleotides, the CDR3 is TGTGCCAGCAGCGACCTCCGGGACAGGCAGTACAATGAGCAGTTCTTC. Full variable domain (remainder filled in from reference TRBV7-9 and TRBJ2-1): DTGVSQNPRHKITKRGQNVTFRCDPISEHNRLYWYRQTLGQGPEFLTYFQNEAQLEKSRLLSDRFSAERPKGSFSTLEIQRTEQGDSAMYLCASSDLRDRQYNEQFFGPGTRLTVL.

This chain joins TRBV25-1 and TRBJ1-3; D is uncertain. Trimming took off 2 bases at V and 0 bases at J, with 11 bases between the two ends. The CDR3 is 16 amino acids. Germline values: CDR1 MGHDK, CDR2 SYGVNS. Here the CDR3 reads CASSEVERPSGNTIYF. CDR3 coding DNA: TGTGCCAGCAGTGAAGTGGAGAGACCCTCTGGAAACACCATATATTTT.

The sample holds one count of this clone. The genes are TRBV5-1 and TRBJ2-5; possibly TRBD2 for D (6 bases). CDR3 length: 15 amino acids. Germline lookup yields CDR1 SGHRS and CDR2 YFSETQ. With 3 bases removed from V and 5 bases from J, the gap between germline ends came to 17 bases. The CDR3 DNA reads TGCGCCAGCAGCTCATCCACAGGTCGGGGGGAGACCCAGTACTTC. Translating gives CASSSSTGRGETQYF.

V usage is TRBV19 and J usage is TRBJ2-3; tentatively, D is TRBD2 (6 bases). The length of the CDR3 is 16 residues. The V gene's germline CDR1 is LNHDA and CDR2 SQIVND (reference sequence). Between the trimmed V and J ends, which lost 4 bases and 0 bases, there was a span of 14 bases. The DNA for the CDR3 is TGTGCCAGTAGTACCCGGGGAGGACTAAGCACAGATACGCAGTATTTT. This sequence encodes CASSTRGGLSTDTQYF.

The chain uses TRBV6-1 and TRBJ2-1; the D gene is possibly TRBD1 (6 bases). The germline gives CDR1 MNHNS, CDR2 SASEGT. CDR3 length: 15 residues. With 6 bases removed from V and 6 bases from J, the gap between germline ends came to 18 bases. The CDR3 loop is CASSRQDRGGNEQFF. The CDR3 DNA sequence: TGTGCCAGCAGCCGACAGGACCGGGGCGGCAATGAGCAGTTCTTC.

The chain recombines TRBV30 with TRBJ1-2; D is ambiguous. CDR1 GTSNPN and CDR2 SVGIG come from the germline V gene (reference sequence). CDR3 length: 12 residues. V was trimmed by 5 bases and J by 4 bases, leaving 11 bases between them. The CDR3 DNA reads as TGTGCCTGGGAGCAGGCTGCCTATGGCTACACCTTC. Amino acids: CAWEQAAYGYTF. Drawing the rest from reference TRBV30 and TRBJ1-2, the complete variable domain is SQTIHQWPATLVQPVGSPLSLECTVEGTSNPNLYWYRQAAGRGLQLLFYSVGIGQISSEVPQNLSASRPQDRQFILSSKKLLLSDSGFYLCAWEQAAYGYTFGSGTRLTVV.

The chain joins TRBV11-3 to TRBJ1-3, with 8 positions matching TRBD1. Unmatched junction bases numbered 12, after V lost 4 bases and J lost 7 bases. The CDR3 sequence is 16 residues long. Germline CDR1 is SGHNT and CDR2 is YENEEA. The CDR3 region has the DNA TGTGCCAGCAGCTCCCTGTGGACAGGGACCGAGAACACCATATATTTT. This sequence encodes CASSSLWTGTENTIYF.

V is TRBV5-1 and J is TRBJ1-4, with a tentative D call TRBD1 (5 bases). Germline CDR1 is SGHRS and CDR2 is YFSETQ. Trimming stripped 0 bases from V and 8 bases from J, with 11 bases between. The CDR3 covers 14 residues. CDR3 residues: CASSLEGLREKLFF. The CDR3 coding sequence is TGCGCCAGCAGCTTGGAGGGGCTCAGGGAAAAACTGTTTTTT.

There are a few counts of this clone. The DNA of the CDR3 is TGTGCCAGCAGTGACTCGACGGGATATAATTCACCCCTCCACTTT. This gives the protein CASSDSTGYNSPLHF. The chain joins TRBV6-4 to TRBJ1-6, with D unclear. V lost 0 bases and J lost 4, with 7 bases in between. In germline, CDR1 is MRHNA, CDR2 SNTAGT. This CDR3 spans 15 amino acids.

The chain employs TRBV5-4 and TRBJ1-1, with no clear D. This CDR3 is built from 12 residues. Trimming shortened V by 4 bases and J by 5 bases, and 9 bases separated the two germline ends. The V gene's germline CDR1 is SGHNT and CDR2 YYREEE (reference sequence). The CDR3 protein is CASSNRGTEAFF. The DNA for the CDR3 is TGTGCCAGCAGCAACCGGGGTACTGAAGCTTTCTTT. Together with reference TRBV5-4 and TRBJ1-1, the CDR3 gives the full variable domain: ETGVTQSPTHLIKTRGQQVTLRCSSQSGHNTVSWYQQALGQGPQFIFQYYREEENGRGNFPPRFSGLQFPNYSSELNVNALELDDSALYLCASSNRGTEAFFGQGTRLTVV.

The table lists this clone with a few counts. The rearrangement joins TRBV9 to TRBJ1-2; D remains unclear. Germline CDR1 is SGDLS and CDR2 is YYNGEE. V shed 0 bases and J shed 8 bases, with 14 bases lying between them. CDR3 length: 14 residues. The CDR3 DNA reads TGTGCCAGCAGCGTAGCGTCAGAAGCGAGGGGCTACACCTTC. It codes for CASSVASEARGYTF.

V usage is TRBV10-3 and J usage is TRBJ2-7; 11 bases line up with TRBD1. The germline V gene encodes CDR1 ENHRY and CDR2 SYGVKD. The CDR3 totals 16 residues. Trimming at V came to 2 bases and at J to 6 bases, leaving 9 bases not matched to a gene. The CDR3 bases are TGTGCCATCAGTGAGCTAGGAAGGACAGGGGGCTTCGAGCAGTACTTC. It is translated as CAISELGRTGGFEQYF.

The rearrangement joins TRBV11-2 to TRBJ2-2; 10 bases match TRBD2. J gave up 3 bases and V 5 bases, and 3 bases lay outside the gene matches. The CDR3 is made up of 15 amino acids. Germline lookup yields CDR1 SGHAT and CDR2 FQNNGV. The CDR3 here is CASSLAGVHTGELFF. The CDR3 coding sequence is TGTGCCAGCAGCCTAGCGGGGGTTCACACCGGGGAGCTGTTTTTT.

This clone appeared once. The rearrangement uses TRBV6-6 and TRBJ2-5; 8 bases are shared with TRBD2. The DNA end is more similar to TRBJ2-7, so the J call may be wrong. The CDR3 is 13 amino acids. Germline V gives CDR1 MNHNY, CDR2 SVGAGI (reference sequence). The CDR3 is CASRSPGGPEQYF. CDR3 in DNA: TGTGCCAGCCGATCTCCGGGGGGGCCCGAGCAGTACTTC.

This clone was recorded a few times. A far larger clone differs by one base, so this is likely a read error. The chain combines TRBV6-6 with TRBJ2-3, with 10 bases identical to TRBD2. There are 14 residues in the CDR3. With V trimmed by 6 bases and J by 5 bases, 5 bases remained unmatched. Germline CDR1 and CDR2: MNHNY and SVGAGI (reference sequence). The CDR3 sequence is CASSLAGDIDTQYF. In DNA form, the CDR3 reads TGTGCCAGCAGCCTAGCGGGGGATATAGATACGCAGTATTTT.

The chain recombines TRBV30 with TRBJ1-4; TRBD1 is a possible D gene (5 bases). Germline CDR1 GTSNPN, CDR2 SVGIG (reference sequence). The CDR3 consists of 17 residues. V lost 5 bases, J lost 0 bases, and 19 bases lay in between. The CDR3 region is CAWLRGKVGTTNEKLFF. CDR3 coding DNA: TGTGCCTGGTTGCGGGGGAAAGTGGGGACAACTAATGAAAAACTGTTTTTT.